Detailed here is one T cell receptor (beta chain). Antigen: not known. Selection for sequencing was limited to patients who had shown CD8+CD57+ cell expansion by flow cytometry. Every patient had severe acquired aplastic anemia. This sample was taken from a study of CD8+CD57+ T cells in acquired aplastic anemia. Looking at the study overall: DNA recovered from sorted CD4+ and CD8+ cells had a mean of about 3 ug.

Genomic DNA, serving as template, underwent TCR beta VDJ and CDR3 profiling. One entry per CDR3 protein, called by TCRdb with MiXCR from the reads. The sample includes 150,000 to 200,000 distinct CDR3 sequences, less than 60% of them seen just once. General study findings and limits: CD8+ Simpson's diversity in patients was not significantly different from that in controls.

What was sequenced was sorted CD4+, CD8+, or CD8+CD57+ T cells (not recorded which) from PBMCs. This clonotype was obtained from a human donor with aplastic anemia.

The DNA of the CDR3 is TGCAGCGTTGAGGGCGGCCCGTTGGGCAATGAGCAGTTCTTC. Its translation is CSVEGGPLGNEQFF. The chain carries TRBV29-1 and TRBJ2-1; D is ambiguous. The CDR3 is 14 amino acids. The germline CDR1 and CDR2 sequences are SQVTM and ANQGSEA. V was trimmed by 3 bases and J by 6 bases, leaving 15 bases between them.